A selection of T cell receptor beta chains follows, all from one sample in a study of Ad26.COV2.S vaccination and SARS-CoV-2 variants. Method: immunoSEQ multiplex PCR; TCRdb's copy keeps in-frame clones and lacks some. In the table there are about 680,000 clones, roughly 90% of which are singletons. The starting material was peripheral blood, obtained in a trial of Ad26.COV2.S vaccine versus placebo. These receptors were taken from a person aged 18 to 65 who received the Ad26.COV2.S COVID-19 vaccine or a placebo. CDR3s include the opening cysteine and the closing phenylalanine or tryptophan. A D gene is named only where the DNA matches it firmly. Clone size is shown for a subset of rows, as once, few, many or a class of expanded clone.

- | 15 | TRBJ1-1 | TRBV15 | - | CATSRDLTHNTEAFF | TGTGCCACCAGCAGAGATTTGACGCACAACACTGAAGCTTTCTTT
- | 16 | TRBJ2-2 | TRBV18 | - | CASSPQGVGNTGELFF | TGTGCCAGCTCACCACAGGGTGTAGGGAACACCGGGGAGCTGTTTTTT
TRBD1 | 15 | TRBJ2-7 | TRBV6-5 | - | CASSGPGQRIYEQYF | TGTGCCAGCAGCGGCCCGGGACAGCGAATCTACGAGCAGTACTTC
- | 14 | TRBJ1-5 | TRBV2 | few | CASSEGQGNQPQHF | TGTGCCAGCAGTGAAGGACAGGGCAATCAGCCCCAGCATTTT
TRBD1 | 14 | TRBJ2-3 | TRBV5-1 | - | CASSFGTVTDTQYF | TGCGCCAGCAGCTTCGGGACAGTCACAGATACGCAGTATTTT
TRBD1 | 15 | TRBJ2-1 | TRBV6-2/TRBV6-3 | once | CASSYDGTGRNEQFF | TGTGCCAGCAGTTACGACGGGACAGGGCGCAATGAGCAGTTCTTC
- | 14 | TRBJ2-5 | TRBV7-9 | - | CASSLMGAEETQYF | TGTGCCAGCAGCTTAATGGGAGCGGAAGAGACCCAGTACTTC
TRBD2 | 16 | TRBJ2-3 | TRBV7-9 | once | CASSPSGTRQDHTQYF | TGTGCCAGCAGCCCGTCCGGGACTAGACAGGATCATACGCAGTATTTT
- | 14 | TRBJ2-7 | TRBV6-5 | - | CASSYSPGNYEQYF | TGTGCCAGCAGTTACTCCCCCGGGAACTACGAGCAGTACTTC
- | 16 | TRBJ2-3 | TRBV7-3 | many | CASSLRGTSSTDTQYF | TGTGCCAGCAGCTTAAGGGGTACTTCTAGCACAGATACGCAGTATTTT
- | 12 | TRBJ2-1 | TRBV9 | - | CASSVSLDEQFF | TGTGCCAGCAGCGTATCCTTAGATGAGCAGTTCTTC
- | 13 | TRBJ1-1 | TRBV30 | - | CAWSEFRDTEAFF | TGTGCCTGGTCGGAGTTTCGGGACACTGAAGCTTTCTTT
TRBD2 | 16 | TRBJ2-7 | TRBV3-1/TRBV3-2 | - | CASSQGTSGGPYEQYF | TGTGCCAGCAGCCAAGGGACTAGCGGGGGGCCCTACGAGCAGTACTTC
TRBD2 | 15 | TRBJ2-1 | TRBV11-2 | - | CASSRTSGGYNEQFF | TGTGCCAGCAGCCGGACTAGCGGGGGCTACAATGAGCAGTTCTTC
- | 15 | TRBJ1-1 | TRBV27 | few | CASKKASGYRTEAFF | TGTGCCAGCAAAAAGGCTTCGGGGTATCGCACTGAAGCTTTCTTT
- | 12 | TRBJ2-2 | TRBV29-1 | - | CSAELKVGELFF | TGCAGCGCCGAATTAAAGGTCGGGGAGCTGTTTTTT
- | 16 | TRBJ2-3 | TRBV10-3 | - | CAISEGWGSGTDTQYF | TGTGCCATCAGTGAGGGGTGGGGTTCGGGCACAGATACGCAGTATTTT
- | 15 | TRBJ2-2 | TRBV21-1 | - | CASRRDRTNTGELFF | TGTGCCAGCAGGAGGGACAGAACGAACACCGGGGAGCTGTTTTTT
- | 11 | TRBJ1-1 | TRBV3-1/TRBV3-2 | - | CASSQEGEAFF | TGTGCCAGCAGCCAAGAGGGTGAAGCTTTCTTT
TRBD2 | 15 | TRBJ2-7 | TRBV3-1/TRBV3-2 | - | CASSPWLAGGGEQYF | TGTGCCAGCAGCCCATGGCTAGCGGGGGGGGGCGAGCAGTACTTC
- | 14 | TRBJ1-5 | TRBV3-1/TRBV3-2 | - | CASGNSEANQPQHF | TGTGCCAGCGGGAATTCGGAGGCCAATCAGCCCCAGCATTTT
TRBD1 | 16 | TRBJ2-1 | TRBV10-1 | - | CASSDSGTGGERIQFF | TGCGCCAGCAGTGACTCCGGGACAGGGGGTGAGCGGATACAGTTCTTC
- | 13 | TRBJ2-5 | TRBV2 | - | CASSLGPDETQYF | TGTGCCAGCAGCCTCGGGCCCGACGAGACCCAGTACTTC
- | 17 | TRBJ2-7 | TRBV7-6 | once | CASSSNPQAFRPYEQYF | TGTGCCAGCAGCTCCAATCCTCAGGCGTTCCGACCCTACGAGCAGTACTTC
TRBD1 | 14 | TRBJ2-1 | TRBV7-9 | - | CASSRTTGRDEQFF | TGTGCCAGCAGCCGAACGACAGGGCGCGATGAGCAGTTCTTC
- | 13 | TRBJ1-1 | TRBV2 | - | CASSVRILTEAFF | TGTGCCAGCAGTGTGAGGATCCTCACTGAAGCTTTCTTT
TRBD2 | 15 | TRBJ2-5 | TRBV6-6 | - | CASSYRLAGQETQYF | TGTGCCAGCAGTTACCGACTAGCGGGGCAAGAGACCCAGTACTTC
- | 16 | TRBJ1-6 | TRBV30 | - | CAWSVEQRFFNSPLHF | TGTGCCTGGAGTGTAGAACAGCGATTTTTCAATTCACCCCTCCACTTT
- | 15 | TRBJ1-3 | TRBV3-1/TRBV3-2 | - | CASSHGVRVGNTIYF | TGTGCCAGCAGCCACGGTGTCAGGGTTGGAAACACCATATATTTT